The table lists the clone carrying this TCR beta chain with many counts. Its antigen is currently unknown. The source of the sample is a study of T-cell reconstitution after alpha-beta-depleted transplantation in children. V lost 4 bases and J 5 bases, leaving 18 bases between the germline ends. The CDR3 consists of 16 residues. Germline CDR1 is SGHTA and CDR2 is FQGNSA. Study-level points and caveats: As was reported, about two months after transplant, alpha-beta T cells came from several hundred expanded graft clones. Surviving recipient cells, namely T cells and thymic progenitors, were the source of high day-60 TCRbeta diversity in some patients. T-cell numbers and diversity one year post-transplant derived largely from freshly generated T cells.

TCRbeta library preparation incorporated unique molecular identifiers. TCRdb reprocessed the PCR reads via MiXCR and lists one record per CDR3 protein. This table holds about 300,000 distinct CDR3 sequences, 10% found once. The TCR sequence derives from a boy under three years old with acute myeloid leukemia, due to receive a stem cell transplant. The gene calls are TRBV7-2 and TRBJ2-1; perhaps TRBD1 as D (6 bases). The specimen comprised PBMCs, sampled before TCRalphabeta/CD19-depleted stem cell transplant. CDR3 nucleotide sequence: TGTGCCAGCAGCTACCACAGGGAGATGGGGCACAATGAGCAGTTCTTC. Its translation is CASSYHREMGHNEQFF.